The 23 T cell receptor beta chains listed next were all sequenced from one sample in a study of CD8 T cells in Susac syndrome. Reverse transcription used about 0.45 to 1 ug RNA and random hexamers. TCRdb independently ran MiXCR on the immunoSEQ multiplex PCR reads; one entry per CDR3 protein. Of some 150,000 distinct CDR3 sequences in the sample, 85% to 95% are singletons; the top ten hold 0.16%. The material sequenced was CD4+ T cells from PBMCs. Receptors originate from a human donor with Susac syndrome.

In this sample, this clonotype turned up once. This chain uses TRBV29-1 with TRBJ2-5; D call uncertain. CDR1 and CDR2 (germline): SQVTM, ANQGSEA. Trimming pared 4 bases from V and 5 bases from J, leaving 11 bases between. The CDR3 is made up of 12 amino acids. The CDR3 bases are TGCAGCGTTGCTGGGCGTCGGGAGACCCAGTACTTC. As protein: CSVAGRRETQYF.

The gene calls are TRBV7-9 and TRBJ2-3, with a tentative D call TRBD2 (5 bases). Trimming shortened V by 7 bases and J by 2 bases, and 7 bases separated the two germline ends. CDR1 is SEHNR, CDR2 FQNEAQ, per germline (reference sequence). The CDR3 consists of 12 residues. CDR3 in amino acids: CASTGITDTQYF. Here the CDR3 DNA reads TGTGCCAGCACGGGGATCACAGATACGCAGTATTTT.

V and J are TRBV18 and TRBJ2-1; D perhaps matches TRBD2 (6 bases). Germline CDR1 KGHSH, CDR2 LQKENI. V lost 3 bases to trimming and J lost 4 bases, with 16 bases between them. The CDR3 is 16 amino acids. The CDR3 loop reads CASSPIGGVVYNEQFF. CDR3 coding DNA: TGTGCCAGCTCACCCATCGGCGGGGTCGTTTACAATGAGCAGTTCTTC.

V is TRBV20-1 and J is TRBJ1-5, with D possibly being TRBD1 (6 bases). The CDR3 is made up of 14 amino acids. The V end lost 5 bases, the J end lost 5 bases, and 16 bases lay between the germline ends. Per germline, CDR1 DFQATT and CDR2 SNEGSKA (reference sequence). CDR3 nucleotide sequence: TGCAGTGCTCGGATCACAGGGTATGATCAGCCCCAGCATTTT. Protein product: CSARITGYDQPQHF.

V gene TRBV7-2 combines with J gene TRBJ2-5; possible D gene TRBD2, 6 bases. V shed 5 bases and J shed 7 bases, with 20 bases lying between them. The germline CDR1 and CDR2 sequences are SGHTA and FQGNSA. The CDR3 extends over 15 amino acids. CDR3 coding DNA: TGTGCCAGCAGCGGAGGGACCCCTCCCGTTGGGACCCAGTACTTC. It translates to CASSGGTPPVGTQYF.

This chain connects TRBV29-1 to TRBJ1-5, with D possibly TRBD1 on 6 matching bases. Germline V gene sequence: CDR1 SQVTM, CDR2 ANQGSEA. This CDR3 contains 12 residues. Trimming shortened V by 6 bases and J by 4 bases, and 10 bases separated the two germline ends. CDR3 nucleotides: TGCAGCGTAGGGGGAATGAATCAGCCCCAGCATTTT. Encoded protein: CSVGGMNQPQHF.

This clonotype occurred once. The rearrangement uses TRBV15 and TRBJ1-2; 7 nucleotides line up with TRBD1. Germline CDR1 and CDR2: LNHNV and YYDKDF (reference sequence). This CDR3 has 15 residues. Germline trimming cut 0 bases from V and 3 bases from J; bases unmatched to any gene: 4. In DNA, the CDR3 is TGTGCCACCAGCAGAGATAGACAGGGCGACTATGGCTACACCTTC. Residues: CATSRDRQGDYGYTF.

V is TRBV19 and J is TRBJ2-1; no definite D call. The V end was cut by 0 bases, the J end by 4 bases, with 7 bases between. Germline-derived CDR1 and CDR2 are LNHDA and SQIVND (reference sequence). The CDR3 is 14 amino acids. The CDR3 DNA sequence: TGTGCCAGTAGTATAGACGGGCGGTACAATGAGCAGTTCTTC. It is translated as CASSIDGRYNEQFF.

This chain connects TRBV4-2 to TRBJ1-2; 9 bases line up with TRBD1. The germline CDR1 and CDR2 sequences are LGHNA and YNFKEQ. CDR3 size: 15 residues. Germline trimming cut 3 bases from V and 8 bases from J; bases unmatched to any gene: 10. CDR3 protein: CASSHLQGAGGGYTF. The CDR3 nucleotides read TGTGCCAGCAGCCATTTACAGGGGGCAGGGGGAGGCTACACCTTC.

The V and J genes are TRBV10-3 and TRBJ1-5; D not resolved. The CDR3 spans 15 residues. V shed 0 bases and J shed 3 bases, with 9 bases lying between them. Germline V gives CDR1 ENHRY, CDR2 SYGVKD. The CDR3: CAISESGSSNQPQHF. As DNA, the CDR3 is TGTGCCATCAGTGAGTCGGGCAGTTCCAATCAGCCCCAGCATTTT.

This clonotype was counted a few times. This chain's CDR3 is CASSLERNEQFF. The CDR3 DNA is TGTGCCAGCAGCTTAGAGCGGAATGAGCAGTTCTTC. This chain uses TRBV7-2 with TRBJ2-1; the D gene is possibly TRBD2 (5 bases). Per germline, CDR1 SGHTA and CDR2 FQGNSA. The V and J ends lost 1 base and 7 bases respectively, with 5 bases between them. The CDR3 covers 12 residues.

This chain joins TRBV4-3 and TRBJ1-1; D not certain. Germline V gives CDR1 LGHNA, CDR2 YSLEER. CDR3 size: 13 residues. Trimming took off 4 bases at V and 11 bases at J, with 17 bases between the two ends. CDR3 amino acids: CASSPETGAGAFF. The CDR3 region has the DNA TGCGCCAGCAGCCCTGAGACCGGTGCTGGGGCTTTCTTT.

This chain joins TRBV25-1 and TRBJ2-7; TRBD2 is a possible D gene (5 bases). V dropped 0 bases and J dropped 3 bases, with 6 bases sitting between them. CDR3 length: 13 amino acids. Germline loops: CDR1 MGHDK, CDR2 SYGVNS. In DNA, the CDR3 is TGTGCCAGCAGTGAATACGGACTCTACGAGCAGTACTTC. This translates into CASSEYGLYEQYF.

This chain links TRBV6-1 with TRBJ1-6; D not certain. CDR3 length: 16 amino acids. CDR1 is MNHNS and CDR2 is SASEGT in the germline V gene. V was shortened by 5 bases and J by 0 bases, with 11 bases between the two germline ends. The CDR3 bases are TGTGCCAGCAGTATGGACCCCAGCTCCTATAATTCACCCCTCCACTTT. Amino acid sequence: CASSMDPSSYNSPLHF.

This sequence joins TRBV25-1 and TRBJ1-1; D not certain. The V end lost 3 bases, the J end lost 4 bases, and 6 bases lay between the germline ends. Per germline, CDR1 MGHDK and CDR2 SYGVNS. This CDR3 contains 12 residues. Written as DNA, the CDR3 is TGTGCCAGCAGTGATCACCGCACTGAAGCTTTCTTT. Translating it yields CASSDHRTEAFF.

The J gene is TRBJ2-5, the V gene TRBV7-2, with 9 bases aligning to TRBD1. V lost 3 bases, J lost 2 bases, and 4 bases stayed unmatched. Germline V gene data show CDR1 as SGHTA and CDR2 as FQGNSA. The CDR3 consists of 15 residues. Written as DNA, the CDR3 is TGTGCCAGCAGCTTGGGACAGGGAGGGCAAGAGACCCAGTACTTC. Translation: CASSLGQGGQETQYF.

This chain connects TRBV10-3 to TRBJ1-1; D is unclear. There are 14 residues in the CDR3. Germline V gives CDR1 ENHRY, CDR2 SYGVKD. V lost 5 bases, J lost 1 base, and 11 bases lay in between. The DNA of the CDR3 is TGTGCCATCAGTACTGGTGGTCCGAACACTGAAGCTTTCTTT. Protein product: CAISTGGPNTEAFF.

The chain carries TRBV4-1 and TRBJ1-1; D remains unclear. CDR1 is MGHRA and CDR2 is YSYEKL in the germline V gene. Trimming left V 1 base short and J 6 bases short, with 9 bases between. The CDR3 consists of 13 residues. Here the CDR3 DNA reads TGCGCCAGCAGCCAAGCTGGTAGGCCTGAAGCTTTCTTT. Protein: CASSQAGRPEAFF.

This chain links TRBV3-1 with TRBJ2-5; D is possibly TRBD1 or TRBD2 (5 bases each). The CDR3 totals 15 residues. Trimming cost V 3 bases and J 2 bases, with 13 bases left between them. Germline CDR1 LGHDT, CDR2 YNNKEL (reference sequence). CDR3 loop: CASSQGRDAQETQYF. DNA for the CDR3: TGTGCCAGCAGCCAGGGACGGGACGCTCAAGAGACCCAGTACTTC.

This sequence joins TRBV20-1 and TRBJ1-5, with 8 positions matching TRBD1. Germline CDR1 reads DFQATT; CDR2 reads SNEGSKA (reference sequence). V dropped 4 bases and J dropped 7; count of bases not matched to a gene: 3. The CDR3 consists of 12 residues. The CDR3 sequence: CSAKRQGQPQHF. CDR3 nucleotide sequence: TGCAGTGCTAAAAGACAGGGGCAGCCCCAGCATTTT.

The chain employs TRBV12-3 or TRBV12-4 and TRBJ2-3; 7 bases map to TRBD2. After removal of 6 bases from V and 5 bases from J, the junction contained 5 bases not matched to a gene. This CDR3 spans 13 amino acids. CDR3 sequence reads: CASSKRGRDTQYF. The CDR3, as DNA: TGTGCCAGCAGCAAGCGGGGTCGAGATACGCAGTATTTT.

The chain links TRBV6-1 to TRBJ1-1; D might be TRBD1 (6 bases). The CDR3 extends over 15 amino acids. V lost 0 bases and J 6 bases, leaving 14 bases between the germline ends. Looked up from germline, CDR1 is MNHNS and CDR2 is SASEGT. The CDR3 DNA reads as TGTGCCAGCAGTGAAGCGGGAACAGGGCGACCTGAAGCTTTCTTT. It specifies CASSEAGTGRPEAFF.

The chain combines TRBV12-3 or TRBV12-4 with TRBJ1-5; maybe TRBD1 (6 bases). The CDR3 sequence is 15 residues long. V was clipped by 5 bases and J by 3 bases, with 14 bases between them. The DNA of the CDR3 is TGTGCCAGCAGTCCAACAGGGATCTCCAATCAGCCCCAGCATTTT. Its translation: CASSPTGISNQPQHF.